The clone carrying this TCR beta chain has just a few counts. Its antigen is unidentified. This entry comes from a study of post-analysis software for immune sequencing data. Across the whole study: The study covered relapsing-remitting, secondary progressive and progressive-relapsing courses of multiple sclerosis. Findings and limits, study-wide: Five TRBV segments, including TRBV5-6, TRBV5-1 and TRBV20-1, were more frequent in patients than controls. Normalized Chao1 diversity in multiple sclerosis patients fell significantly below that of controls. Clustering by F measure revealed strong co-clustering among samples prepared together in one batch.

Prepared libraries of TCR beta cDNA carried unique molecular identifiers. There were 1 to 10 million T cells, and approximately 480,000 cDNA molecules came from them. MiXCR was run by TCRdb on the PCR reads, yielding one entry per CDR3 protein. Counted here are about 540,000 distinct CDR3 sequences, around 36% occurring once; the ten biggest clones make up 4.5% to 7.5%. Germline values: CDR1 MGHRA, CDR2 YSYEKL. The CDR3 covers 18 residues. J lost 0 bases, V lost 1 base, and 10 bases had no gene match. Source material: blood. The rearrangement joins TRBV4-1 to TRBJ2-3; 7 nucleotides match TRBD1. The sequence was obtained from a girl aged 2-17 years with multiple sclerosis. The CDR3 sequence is CASSQGRGQTPSTDTQYF. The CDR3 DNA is TGCGCCAGCAGCCAAGGTAGGGGACAGACCCCAAGCACAGATACGCAGTATTTT.